These 2 T cell receptor beta chains were all obtained from the same sample, sequenced in a study of CD8+CD57+ T cells in acquired aplastic anemia. Individuals selected for sequencing had exhibited CD8+CD57+ cell expansion on flow cytometry. Both TCR beta VDJ combination and CDR3 sequence profiling were carried out. Genomic DNA was the template for this profiling. Each CDR3 protein is one row after TCRdb ran MiXCR on the reads. The table lists over 150,000 distinct CDR3 sequences, about three fifths of them singletons. The sample taken for sequencing was sorted CD4+, CD8+, or CD8+CD57+ T cells (not recorded which) from PBMCs. These receptors all come from a human donor with aplastic anemia.

This clonotype showed up many times. The genes are TRBV11-2 and TRBJ1-1; D call uncertain. Germline V gives CDR1 SGHAT, CDR2 FQNNGV. This CDR3 is 14 amino acids long. V shed 0 bases and J shed 8 bases, with 13 bases lying between them. Here the CDR3 reads CASSLDITGQEAFF. CDR3 coding DNA: TGTGCCAGCAGCTTAGATATCACGGGCCAGGAAGCTTTCTTT.

This clonotype was picked up one time. V gene TRBV29-1 combines with J gene TRBJ1-2; 9 bases match TRBD1. The CDR3 consists of 13 residues. After removal of 8 bases from V and 6 bases from J, the junction contained 10 bases not matched to a gene. Germline lookup yields CDR1 SQVTM and CDR2 ANQGSEA. The CDR3 DNA reads TGCAGCACAAGACGGGACAGGGTGGATGGCTACACCTTC. Encoded protein: CSTRRDRVDGYTF.